The 23 T cell receptor beta chains in this list originate from one sample, sequenced in a study of T cell responses to AZD1222 COVID-19 vaccine. Assay used: immunoSEQ multiplex PCR; TCRdb lists only in-frame clones, some missing. The data show 90,000 to 120,000 clones, roughly 87% seen once. Sequencing used peripheral blood, obtained 28 days after the second AZD1222 dose. The receptor set was obtained from an adult who received the AZD1222 COVID-19 vaccine.

This chain uses TRBV27 with TRBJ1-2; 9 bases are a match to TRBD1. V lost 0 bases to trimming and J lost 5 bases; unmatched junction nucleotides: 7. CDR1 and CDR2 (germline): MNHEY, SMNVEV (reference sequence). The CDR3 has 16 amino acids. Here the CDR3 DNA reads TGTGCCAGCAGTTTATCGACAGGGGGGTTTGGGTATGGCTACACCTTC. This translates into CASSLSTGGFGYGYTF.

The chain couples TRBV19 to TRBJ2-7; D not resolved. The CDR3 extends over 17 amino acids. V dropped 5 bases and J dropped 0 bases, with 20 bases sitting between them. Germline assignment: CDR1 LNHDA and CDR2 SQIVND (reference sequence). CDR3 amino acids: CASSPPHHGGSSYEQYF. In nucleotides, the CDR3 is TGTGCCAGTAGTCCCCCGCACCACGGTGGCAGCTCCTACGAGCAGTACTTC.

The chain links TRBV7-9 to TRBJ2-3; D perhaps matches TRBD2 (6 bases). Germline assignment: CDR1 SEHNR and CDR2 FQNEAQ (reference sequence). The CDR3 loop spans 15 amino acids. Trimming left V 5 bases short and J 3 bases short, with 15 bases between. CDR3 sequence (DNA): TGTGCCAGCAGCCCAAAGACTAGACTGACAGATACGCAGTATTTT. Protein product: CASSPKTRLTDTQYF.

The sample holds one count of this clone. The chain has TRBV3-1 (or the pseudogene TRBV3-2) and TRBJ2-7; D is possibly TRBD1 or TRBD2 (5 bases each). The germline V gene encodes CDR1 LGHDT and CDR2 YNNKEL (reference sequence). Trimming stripped 0 bases from V and 0 bases from J, with 15 bases between. This CDR3 contains 17 residues. CDR3 coding DNA: TGTGCCAGCAGCCAAGAATCATGGGCAGGGAGCTCCTACGAGCAGTACTTC. Residues: CASSQESWAGSSYEQYF.

J is TRBJ2-3 and V is TRBV9; D is perhaps TRBD2 (5 bases). V lost 5 bases, J lost 1 base, and 8 bases lay in between. The CDR3 has 13 residues. The germline gives CDR1 SGDLS, CDR2 YYNGEE. The DNA for the CDR3 is TGTGCCAGCAGTGAAGCGGGCACAGATACGCAGTATTTT. Amino acid sequence: CASSEAGTDTQYF.

This rearrangement joins TRBV5-6 to TRBJ1-5; 8 nucleotides line up with TRBD1. This CDR3 is built from 14 residues. The J segment lost 7 bases and the V segment lost 0 bases, leaving 3 bases of the junction unmatched. In germline, CDR1 is SGHDT, CDR2 YYEEEE. The CDR3 coding sequence is TGTGCCAGCAGCTTGGGACAGGGGCCGCAGCCCCAGCATTTT. Encoded protein: CASSLGQGPQPQHF.

The CDR3 DNA follows: TGCGCCAGCAGCTCCGGGACTAGCGGGGCAGATACGCAGTATTTT. It yields the protein CASSSGTSGADTQYF. This chain connects TRBV5-1 to TRBJ2-3, with 13 positions matching TRBD2. Trimming removed 3 bases from V and 4 bases from J; junction bases left unmatched: 2. Per the germline V gene, CDR1 is SGHRS and CDR2 is YFSETQ. The CDR3 runs to 15 residues.

This chain links TRBV12-5 with TRBJ1-2; D not certain. The length of the CDR3 is 15 residues. In germline, CDR1 is LGHNT, CDR2 FRNRAP. The V and J ends lost 0 bases and 3 bases respectively, with 11 bases between them. Written as DNA, the CDR3 is TGTGCTAGTGGTTTGGTAGCCAGGCAAGACTATGGCTACACCTTC. This codes for CASGLVARQDYGYTF.

The chain uses TRBV28 and TRBJ1-2; D unresolved. Germline lookup yields CDR1 MDHEN and CDR2 SYDVKM. The CDR3 consists of 13 residues. Trimming took off 7 bases at V and 1 base at J, with 10 bases between the two ends. The CDR3 protein is CASTAQVNYGYTF. CDR3 nucleotides: TGTGCCAGCACCGCCCAGGTTAACTATGGCTACACCTTC.

The rearrangement links TRBV5-1 to TRBJ1-1; 8 nucleotides agree with TRBD1. The CDR3 runs to 15 residues. The V gene's germline CDR1 is SGHRS and CDR2 YFSETQ. With V trimmed by 4 bases and J by 4 bases, 9 bases remained unmatched. In DNA form, the CDR3 reads TGCGCCAGCAGCCGATCAGGGGGCGCGGGCACTGAAGCTTTCTTT. Amino acid sequence: CASSRSGGAGTEAFF.

The chain employs TRBV7-2 and TRBJ1-2; D remains ambiguous. V dropped 4 bases and J dropped 0 bases, with 9 bases sitting between them. Germline lookup yields CDR1 SGHTA and CDR2 FQGNSA. This CDR3 spans 14 amino acids. For the CDR3, the DNA is TGTGCCAGCAGCTCCGGAGTGTCTAACTATGGCTACACCTTC. This codes for CASSSGVSNYGYTF.

The chain links TRBV2 to TRBJ2-7; unclear D gene. The CDR3 length is 11 residues. CDR1 is SNHLY and CDR2 is FYNNEI in the germline V gene. V lost 7 bases to trimming and J lost 6 bases, with 10 bases between them. CDR3 in amino acids: CASTRLGEQYF. DNA for the CDR3: TGTGCCAGCACCCGACTGGGCGAGCAGTACTTC.

V gene TRBV5-6 combines with J gene TRBJ1-2, with a weak D call TRBD1 (6 bases). Trimming removed 2 bases from V and 12 bases from J, with 11 bases in between. The CDR3 length is 11 residues. Germline V lookup: CDR1 SGHDT, CDR2 YYEEEE. CDR3 residues: CASSFEGGNTF. The CDR3 DNA follows: TGTGCCAGCAGCTTTGAGGGGGGAAACACCTTC.

The J gene is TRBJ2-1, the V gene TRBV7-2; 8 positions match TRBD2. Trimming removed 2 bases from V and 4 bases from J; junction bases left unmatched: 7. The CDR3 covers 16 residues. Per the germline V gene, CDR1 is SGHTA and CDR2 is FQGNSA. This CDR3 is CASSLTTSGAYNEQFF. In DNA, the CDR3 is TGTGCCAGCAGCTTAACTACTAGCGGAGCGTACAATGAGCAGTTCTTC.

This chain links TRBV9 with TRBJ2-1; 8 bases align to TRBD1. Germline-derived CDR1 and CDR2 are SGDLS and YYNGEE. V was clipped by 3 bases and J by 2 bases; unmatched bases: 4. CDR3 size: 15 residues. DNA for the CDR3: TGTGCCAGCAGCGCAGGACAGGGAACCTACAATGAGCAGTTCTTC. This codes for CASSAGQGTYNEQFF.

The chain carries TRBV7-2 and TRBJ1-2; 11 bases are shared with TRBD1. The CDR3 has 15 residues. The germline V gene encodes CDR1 SGHTA and CDR2 FQGNSA. V dropped 5 bases and J dropped 7; count of bases not matched to a gene: 9. In DNA, the CDR3 is TGTGCCAGCAGCCTTCGGACAGGGGGCTCCGGTGGCTACACCTTC. Its protein product is CASSLRTGGSGGYTF.

J is TRBJ1-1 and V is TRBV14; tentatively, D is TRBD1 (5 bases). Trimming removed 4 bases at V and 0 bases at J, with 12 bases between. The CDR3 contains 15 residues. Germline V gene lookup returns CDR1 SGHDN and CDR2 FVKESK. The CDR3 coding sequence is TGTGCCAGCAGCCCTCAGACAGTCATGAACACTGAAGCTTTCTTT. This sequence encodes CASSPQTVMNTEAFF.

V and J are TRBV7-8 and TRBJ2-1, with 9 bases lining up with TRBD1. The CDR3 is 16 residues long. Germline-derived CDR1 and CDR2 are SGHVS and FQNEAQ. With 5 bases clipped from V and 7 bases from J, the junction kept 12 bases outside the gene matches. The CDR3 region is CASSLVGTGKDNEQFF. DNA for the CDR3: TGTGCCAGCAGCCTGGTGGGGACAGGGAAGGATAATGAGCAGTTCTTC.

The chain combines TRBV6-5 with TRBJ1-2, with D tentatively TRBD1 (5 bases). This CDR3 region has 14 residues. The V gene's germline CDR1 is MNHEY and CDR2 SVGAGI. The ends were cut back, 11 bases at V and 3 bases at J, with 19 bases in the middle. The CDR3 bases are TGTGCCCTCCGGGAGGGGCCGGCCCACTATGGCTACACCTTC. Amino acids: CALREGPAHYGYTF.

The count of this clone is one. The chain couples TRBV7-2 to TRBJ2-1; tentative D call: TRBD2 (5 bases). Trimming removed 4 bases at V and 9 bases at J, with 16 bases between. The CDR3 contains 14 residues. Germline values: CDR1 SGHTA, CDR2 FQGNSA. The CDR3 DNA sequence: TGTGCCAGCAGCTCACCTTCGGGGAATACTGAGCAGTTCTTC. Translating it yields CASSSPSGNTEQFF.

The V call is TRBV25-1, the J call TRBJ1-4; tentative D call: TRBD1 (6 bases). Germline loops: CDR1 MGHDK, CDR2 SYGVNS. The length of the CDR3 is 16 residues. V gave up 4 bases and J gave up 4 bases, with 16 bases separating them. CDR3 DNA: TGTGCCAGCAGTGCGGTAACAGGGTTTATTAATGAAAAACTGTTTTTT. This gives the protein CASSAVTGFINEKLFF.

V usage is TRBV18 and J usage is TRBJ1-6; a possible D gene is TRBD1 (5 bases). Germline lookup yields CDR1 KGHSH and CDR2 LQKENI. The CDR3 consists of 16 residues. The V end was cut by 3 bases, the J end by 7 bases, with 16 bases between. CDR3 loop: CASSPLVAGRNSPLHF. DNA of the CDR3: TGTGCCAGCTCACCCCTGGTTGCAGGGAGGAATTCACCCCTCCACTTT. Full variable domain (remainder filled in from reference TRBV18 and TRBJ1-6): NAGVMQNPRHLVRRRGQEARLRCSPMKGHSHVYWYRQLPEEGLKFMVYLQKENIIDESGMPKERFSAEFPKEGPSILRIQQVVRGDSAAYFCASSPLVAGRNSPLHFGNGTRLTVT.

This clone showed up just once. The chain joins TRBV7-2 to TRBJ1-1, with D possibly TRBD1 on 6 matching bases. V was trimmed by 1 base and J by 11 bases, leaving 14 bases between them. The CDR3 extends over 13 amino acids. The germline gives CDR1 SGHTA, CDR2 FQGNSA. As DNA, the CDR3 is TGTGCCAGCAGCTTAGACGGGAGGGGGGAGGCTTTCTTT. Translation: CASSLDGRGEAFF.